This T cell receptor beta chain appears in the sequencing data of a study of Ad26.COV2.S vaccination and SARS-CoV-2 variants. The assay was immunoSEQ multiplex PCR, and TCRdb's table has in-frame clones only and misses some. Of around 450,000 clones detected, nearly 90% appear once; the ten largest clones hold under 2%. As to treatment: some 20 received Ad26.COV2.S at low or high dose, single or two shots; 5 received placebo; per-sample allocation not given. Specimen acquisition occurred on day 63 following the initial vaccine or placebo injection. As concerns this clone: Compared with germline, one end of the junction differs, possibly owing to a read error.

CDR3 length: 15 amino acids. Germline V gene lookup returns CDR1 MNHNS and CDR2 SASEGT. V is TRBV6-1 and J is TRBJ2-7; 7 nucleotides align to TRBD1. The sample in question was peripheral blood, obtained in a trial of Ad26.COV2.S vaccine versus placebo. This receptor was taken from a person aged 18 to 65 who received the Ad26.COV2.S COVID-19 vaccine or a placebo. CDR3 residues: CASSEVGTVSHEQYF. The CDR3 DNA reads as TGTGCCAGCAGTGAAGTGGGGACAGTCTCCCACGAGCAGTACTTC.